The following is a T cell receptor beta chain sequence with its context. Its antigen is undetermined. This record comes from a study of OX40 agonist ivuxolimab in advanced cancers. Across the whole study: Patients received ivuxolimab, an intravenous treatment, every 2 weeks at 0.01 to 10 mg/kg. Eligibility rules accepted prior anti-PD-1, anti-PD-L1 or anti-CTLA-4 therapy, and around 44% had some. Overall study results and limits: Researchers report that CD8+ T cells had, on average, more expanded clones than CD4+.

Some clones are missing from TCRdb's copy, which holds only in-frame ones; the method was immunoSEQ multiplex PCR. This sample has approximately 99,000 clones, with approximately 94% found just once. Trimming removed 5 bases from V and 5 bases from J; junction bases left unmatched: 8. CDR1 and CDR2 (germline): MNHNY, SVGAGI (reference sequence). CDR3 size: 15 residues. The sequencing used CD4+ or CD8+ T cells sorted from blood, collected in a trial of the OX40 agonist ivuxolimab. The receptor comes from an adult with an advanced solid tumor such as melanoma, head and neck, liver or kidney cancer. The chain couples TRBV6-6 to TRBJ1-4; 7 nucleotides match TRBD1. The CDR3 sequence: CASSPAGTANEKLFF. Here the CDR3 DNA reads TGTGCCAGCAGTCCGGCCGGGACAGCAAATGAAAAACTGTTTTTT.